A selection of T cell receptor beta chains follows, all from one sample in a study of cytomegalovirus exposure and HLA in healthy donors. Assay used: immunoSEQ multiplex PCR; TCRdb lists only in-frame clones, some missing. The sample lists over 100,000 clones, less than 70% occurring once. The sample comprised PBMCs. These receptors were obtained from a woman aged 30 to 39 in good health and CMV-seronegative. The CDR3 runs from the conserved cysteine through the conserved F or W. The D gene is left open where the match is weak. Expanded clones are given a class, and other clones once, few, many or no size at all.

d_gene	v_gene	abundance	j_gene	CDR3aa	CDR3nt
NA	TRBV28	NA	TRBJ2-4	CASSRTASGKNIQYF	TGTGCCAGCAGCCGGACAGCTTCTGGCAAAAACATTCAGTACTTC
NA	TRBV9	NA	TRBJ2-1	CASSPLPGNQEQFF	TGTGCCAGCAGTCCCCTACCGGGGAACCAGGAGCAGTTCTTC
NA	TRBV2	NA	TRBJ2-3	CASSRKLTNTDTQYF	TGTGCCAGCAGTCGAAAGCTCACCAACACAGATACGCAGTATTTT
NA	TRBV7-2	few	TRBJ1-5	CASSLGSYSNQPQHF	TGTGCCAGCAGCTTGGGCTCTTATAGCAATCAGCCCCAGCATTTT
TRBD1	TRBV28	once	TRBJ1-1	CASSLYRGRAEAFF	TGTGCCAGCAGTTTATACAGGGGGCGAGCTGAAGCTTTCTTT
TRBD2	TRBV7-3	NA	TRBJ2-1	CASSFTSGTCDEQFF	TGTGCCAGCAGCTTTACTAGCGGGACTTGTGATGAGCAGTTCTTC
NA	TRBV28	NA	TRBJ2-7	CASSSLGGGGSYEQYF	TGTGCCAGCAGTTCCTTGGGGGGTGGGGGCTCCTACGAGCAGTACTTC
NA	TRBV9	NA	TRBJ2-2	CASSVATWANTGELFF	TGTGCCAGCAGCGTAGCTACATGGGCCAACACCGGGGAGCTGTTTTTT
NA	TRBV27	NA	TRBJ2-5	CASGNDRGGTQYF	TGTGCCAGCGGAAACGATAGGGGAGGGACCCAGTACTTC
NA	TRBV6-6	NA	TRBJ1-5	CASSYVGGQPQHF	TGTGCCAGCAGTTACGTGGGCGGGCAGCCCCAGCATTTT
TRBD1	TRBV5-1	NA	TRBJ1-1	CASSNRDRGESTEAFF	TGCGCCAGCAGCAACCGGGACAGGGGTGAGAGCACTGAAGCTTTCTTT
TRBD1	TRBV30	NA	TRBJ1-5	CAWSRGQDGNQPQHF	TGTGCCTGGAGTCGAGGACAGGATGGAAATCAGCCCCAGCATTTT
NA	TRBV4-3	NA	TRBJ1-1	CASSQGLGTEAFF	TGCGCCAGCAGCCAAGGGCTTGGCACTGAAGCTTTCTTT
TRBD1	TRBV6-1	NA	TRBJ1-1	CASGQGGGNTEAFF	TGTGCCAGCGGACAGGGAGGGGGGAACACTGAAGCTTTCTTT
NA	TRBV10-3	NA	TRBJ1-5	CAISESAGDNQPQHF	TGTGCCATCAGTGAGTCGGCCGGAGACAATCAGCCCCAGCATTTT
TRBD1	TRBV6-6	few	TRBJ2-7	CASSEGQPDTYEQYF	TGTGCCAGCAGTGAGGGACAGCCAGATACCTACGAGCAGTACTTC
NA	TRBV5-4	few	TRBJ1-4	CASSLAATNEKLFF	TGTGCCAGCAGCTTGGCGGCAACTAATGAAAAACTGTTTTTT
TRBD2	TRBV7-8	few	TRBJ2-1	CASSEGGSLYNEQFF	TGTGCCAGCAGTGAGGGCGGGAGTCTCTACAATGAGCAGTTCTTC
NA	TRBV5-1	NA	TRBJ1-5	CASSSTGLNQPQHF	TGCGCCAGCAGCTCAACAGGGCTAAATCAGCCCCAGCATTTT
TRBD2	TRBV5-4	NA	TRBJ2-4	CASSLGEGNIQYF	TGTGCCAGCAGCTTGGGGGAGGGGAACATTCAGTACTTC
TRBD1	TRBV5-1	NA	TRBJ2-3	CASTGQAGINTQYF	TGCGCCAGCACGGGACAGGCGGGGATTAATACGCAGTATTTT
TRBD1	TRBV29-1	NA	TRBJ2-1	CSVADRAEQFF	TGCAGCGTTGCGGACAGGGCTGAGCAGTTCTTC
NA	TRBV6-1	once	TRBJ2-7	CASRYRDIESYEQYF	TGTGCCAGCAGATACCGGGACATAGAGTCCTACGAGCAGTACTTC
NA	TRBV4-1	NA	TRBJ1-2	CASSQGTGGGYTF	TGCGCCAGCAGCCAAGGCACGGGGGGCGGCTACACCTTC
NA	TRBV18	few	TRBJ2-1	CASSPPGGSYNEQFF	TGTGCCAGCTCACCACCAGGGGGCTCCTACAATGAGCAGTTCTTC
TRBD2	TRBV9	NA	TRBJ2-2	CASSETSGRTGELFF	TGTGCCAGCAGCGAGACTAGCGGGAGAACCGGGGAGCTGTTTTTT
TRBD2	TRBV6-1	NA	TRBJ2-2	CASSEGGSVTGELFF	TGTGCCAGCAGTGAAGGCGGGAGCGTAACCGGGGAGCTGTTTTTT
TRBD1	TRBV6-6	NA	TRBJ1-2	CASSRYGTGGEGGYTF	TGTGCCAGCAGCAGATACGGGACAGGGGGCGAGGGTGGCTACACCTTC
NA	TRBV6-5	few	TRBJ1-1	CASREKGGLNTEAFF	TGTGCCAGCAGAGAAAAGGGGGGGCTGAACACTGAAGCTTTCTTT
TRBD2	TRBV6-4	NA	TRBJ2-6	CASSHGTSGSSGANVLTF	TGTGCCAGCAGTCACGGGACTAGCGGAAGCTCTGGGGCCAACGTCCTGACTTTC
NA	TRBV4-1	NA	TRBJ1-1	CASSLRDTNTEAFF	TGCGCCAGCAGCCTCCGGGACACGAACACTGAAGCTTTCTTT
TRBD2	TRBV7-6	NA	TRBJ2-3	CASSPRTSGDTQYF	TGTGCCAGCAGCCCCCGGACTAGCGGAGATACGCAGTATTTT
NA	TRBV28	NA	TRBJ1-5	CASSFGGGSNQPQHF	TGTGCCAGCAGTTTCGGGGGAGGAAGCAATCAGCCCCAGCATTTT
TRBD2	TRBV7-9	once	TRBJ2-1	CASSTGGTFYNEQFF	TGTGCCAGCAGCACGGGAGGGACTTTCTACAATGAGCAGTTCTTC
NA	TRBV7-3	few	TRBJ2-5	CASSLTWDSETQYF	TGTGCCAGCAGCTTAACGTGGGACTCGGAGACCCAGTACTTC